This TCR beta chain emerged from a study of vaccination and CD4 T cells after COVID-19. Study background: Six males and four females, two of them Hispanic, were enrolled as convalescents. Overlapping SARS-CoV-2, HCoV-NL63, HCoV-OC43 and HCoV-229E spike peptides were used to stimulate cells.

As to treatment: roughly ten-day PBMC culture with coronavirus spike peptide pools or control peptides (ViraFEST assay). Points on this clonotype: Its antigen remains unidentified.

With the Oncomine TCR Beta short-read assay, DNA from cultured CD4+ T cells was sequenced. Via MiXCR, TCRdb re-called the PCR reads, giving one row per CDR3 protein. The sample records around 9,000 distinct CDR3 sequences, roughly 60% being singletons. The V gene's germline CDR1 is DFQATT and CDR2 SNEGSKA (reference sequence). Trimming stripped 5 bases from V and 6 bases from J, with 13 bases between. This CDR3 is 12 amino acids long. The clonotype was recovered from a human donor who had recovered from COVID-19. Input material: CD4+ T cells from blood, cultured in vitro. The V and J genes are TRBV20-1 and TRBJ1-1; D is undetermined. The CDR3 DNA reads as TGCAGTGCTTGGTCCCCGCTCTCTGAAGCTTTCTTT. This gives the protein CSAWSPLSEAFF.